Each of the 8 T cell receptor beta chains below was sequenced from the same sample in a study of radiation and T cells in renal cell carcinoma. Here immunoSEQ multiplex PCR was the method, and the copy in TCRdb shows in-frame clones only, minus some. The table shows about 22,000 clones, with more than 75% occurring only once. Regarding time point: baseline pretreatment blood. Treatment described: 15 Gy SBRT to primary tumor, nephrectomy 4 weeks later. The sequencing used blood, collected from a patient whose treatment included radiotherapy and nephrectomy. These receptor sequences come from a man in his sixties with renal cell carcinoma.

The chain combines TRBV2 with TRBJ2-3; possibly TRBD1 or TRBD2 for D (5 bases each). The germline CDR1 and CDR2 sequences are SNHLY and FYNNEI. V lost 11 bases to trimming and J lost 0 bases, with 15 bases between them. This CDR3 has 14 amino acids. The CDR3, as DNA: TGTGCCGATCGGGACCTTTGGAGCACAGATACGCAGTATTTT. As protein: CADRDLWSTDTQYF.

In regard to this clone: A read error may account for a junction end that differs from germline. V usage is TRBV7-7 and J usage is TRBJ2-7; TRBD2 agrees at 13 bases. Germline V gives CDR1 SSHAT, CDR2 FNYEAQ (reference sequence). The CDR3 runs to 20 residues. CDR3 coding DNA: TGTGCTAGCAGCTTAAGGGGAGGGCCGACTAGCGGGAGGACTGCCTACGAGCAGTACTTC. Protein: CASSLRGGPTSGRTAYEQYF. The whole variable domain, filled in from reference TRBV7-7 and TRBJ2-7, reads GAGVSQSPRYKVTKRGQDVTLRCDPISSHATLYWYQQALGQGPEFLTYFNYEAQPDKSGLPSDRFSAERPEGSISTLTIQRTEQRDSAMYRCASSLRGGPTSGRTAYEQYFGPGTRLTVT.

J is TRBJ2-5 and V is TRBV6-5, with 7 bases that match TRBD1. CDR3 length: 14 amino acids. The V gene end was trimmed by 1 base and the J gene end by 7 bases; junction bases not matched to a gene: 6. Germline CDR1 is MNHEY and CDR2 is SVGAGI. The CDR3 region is CASSYFRDRRTQYF. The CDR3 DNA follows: TGTGCCAGCAGTTACTTTCGGGACAGACGGACCCAGTACTTC.

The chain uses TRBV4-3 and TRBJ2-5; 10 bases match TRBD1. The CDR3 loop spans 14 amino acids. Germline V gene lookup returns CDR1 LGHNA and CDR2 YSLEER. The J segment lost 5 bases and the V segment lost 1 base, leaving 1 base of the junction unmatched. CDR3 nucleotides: TGCGCCAGCAGCCAAGGGACAGGGGGGGAGACCCAGTACTTC. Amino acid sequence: CASSQGTGGETQYF.

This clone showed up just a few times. The CDR3 is CASSLLGGGEAFF. CDR3 nucleotide sequence: TGTGCCAGCAGCCTGCTAGGGGGTGGTGAAGCTTTCTTT. The chain carries TRBV6-5 and TRBJ1-1, with a possible D match to TRBD1 (6 bases). Germline V CDR1 and CDR2: MNHEY, SVGAGI. Trimming removed 6 bases from V and 7 bases from J, with 15 bases in between. The CDR3 contains 13 residues.

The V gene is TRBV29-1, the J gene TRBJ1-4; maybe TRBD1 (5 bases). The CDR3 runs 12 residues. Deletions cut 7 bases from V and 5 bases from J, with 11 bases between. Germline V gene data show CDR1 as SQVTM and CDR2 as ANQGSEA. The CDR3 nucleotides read TGCAGCGGTAGGGACTCCAATGAAAAACTGTTTTTT. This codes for CSGRDSNEKLFF.

The CDR3 loop reads CASSARQTNTGELFF. The CDR3 bases are TGTGCCAGCAGCGCGAGGCAAACGAACACCGGGGAGCTGTTTTTT. The V call is TRBV9, the J call TRBJ2-2; D is unclear. V was pared by 3 bases and J by 0 bases, with 9 bases between. Per the germline V gene, CDR1 is SGDLS and CDR2 is YYNGEE. The CDR3 loop spans 15 amino acids. Using reference TRBV9 and TRBJ2-2 for the parts outside the CDR3, the full variable domain is DSGVTQTPKHLITATGQRVTLRCSPRSGDLSVYWYQQSLDQGLQFLIQYYNGEERAKGNILERFSAQQFPDLHSELNLSSLELGDSALYFCASSARQTNTGELFFGEGSRLTVL.

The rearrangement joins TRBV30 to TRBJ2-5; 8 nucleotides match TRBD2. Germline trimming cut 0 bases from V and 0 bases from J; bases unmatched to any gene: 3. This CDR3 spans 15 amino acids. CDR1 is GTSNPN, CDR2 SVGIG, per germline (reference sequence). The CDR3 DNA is TGTGCCTGGAGTGTAAAGGGACTAGACCAAGAGACCCAGTACTTC. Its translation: CAWSVKGLDQETQYF.